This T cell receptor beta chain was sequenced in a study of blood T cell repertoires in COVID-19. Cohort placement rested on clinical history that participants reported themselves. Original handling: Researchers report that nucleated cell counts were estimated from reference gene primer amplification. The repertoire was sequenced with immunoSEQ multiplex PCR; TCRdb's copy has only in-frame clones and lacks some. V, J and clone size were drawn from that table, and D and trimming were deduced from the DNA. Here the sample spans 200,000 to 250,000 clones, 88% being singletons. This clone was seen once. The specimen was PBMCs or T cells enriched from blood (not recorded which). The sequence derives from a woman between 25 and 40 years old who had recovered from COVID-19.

CDR3 sequence (DNA): TGTGCCAGCAGCTTGGGTAGTTCACCCCTCCACTTT. Its protein is CASSLGSSPLHF. The chain combines TRBV5-6 with TRBJ1-6, with D unresolved. V was cut by 0 bases and J by 9 bases, with 4 bases left in between. In germline, CDR1 is SGHDT, CDR2 YYEEEE. CDR3 length: 12 residues.